This TCR beta chain was found in a study of cytomegalovirus exposure and HLA in healthy donors. Study in general: In an earlier analysis, around 100 million unique TCR beta sequences were found from 150 million to 200 million T cells. General study findings and limits: The authors considered a cluster of highly shared sequence variants likely to be a sequencing artifact. The study had only CMV serostatus as immune exposure information. Rates of TCR association differed by HLA locus in a later analysis, with DRB1 highest and HLA-C lowest.

Germline V gives CDR1 LNHNV, CDR2 YYDKDF (reference sequence). The CDR3 consists of 14 residues. Trimming took off 5 bases at V and 1 base at J, with 12 bases between the two ends. Worth noting for this clone: Its target is unknown.

The primer mix had 60 Vbeta and 13 Jbeta primers. Method: immunoSEQ multiplex PCR; TCRdb's copy keeps in-frame clones and lacks some. The sample lists over 150,000 clones, roughly 80% occurring once. The genes are TRBV15 and TRBJ2-7, with D possibly being TRBD1 (5 bases). The receptor comes from a woman aged 25 to 45 in good health and CMV-seropositive. Sequencing used PBMCs. CDR3: CATSPRRDSYEQYF. In DNA form, the CDR3 reads TGTGCCACCAGCCCTCGCAGGGATTCCTACGAGCAGTACTTC.